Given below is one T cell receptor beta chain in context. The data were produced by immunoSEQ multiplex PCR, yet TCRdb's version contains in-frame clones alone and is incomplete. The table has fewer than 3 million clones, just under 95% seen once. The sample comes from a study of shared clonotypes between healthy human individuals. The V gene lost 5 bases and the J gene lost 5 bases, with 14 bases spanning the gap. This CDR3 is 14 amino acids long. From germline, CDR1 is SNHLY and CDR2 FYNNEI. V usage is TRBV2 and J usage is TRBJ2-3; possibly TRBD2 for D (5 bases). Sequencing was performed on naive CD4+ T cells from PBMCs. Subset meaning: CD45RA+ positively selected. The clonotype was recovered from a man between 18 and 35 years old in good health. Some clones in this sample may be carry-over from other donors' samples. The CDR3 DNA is TGTGCCAGCAGTCCCCTTACTAGTGGAGATACGCAGTATTTT. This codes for CASSPLTSGDTQYF.